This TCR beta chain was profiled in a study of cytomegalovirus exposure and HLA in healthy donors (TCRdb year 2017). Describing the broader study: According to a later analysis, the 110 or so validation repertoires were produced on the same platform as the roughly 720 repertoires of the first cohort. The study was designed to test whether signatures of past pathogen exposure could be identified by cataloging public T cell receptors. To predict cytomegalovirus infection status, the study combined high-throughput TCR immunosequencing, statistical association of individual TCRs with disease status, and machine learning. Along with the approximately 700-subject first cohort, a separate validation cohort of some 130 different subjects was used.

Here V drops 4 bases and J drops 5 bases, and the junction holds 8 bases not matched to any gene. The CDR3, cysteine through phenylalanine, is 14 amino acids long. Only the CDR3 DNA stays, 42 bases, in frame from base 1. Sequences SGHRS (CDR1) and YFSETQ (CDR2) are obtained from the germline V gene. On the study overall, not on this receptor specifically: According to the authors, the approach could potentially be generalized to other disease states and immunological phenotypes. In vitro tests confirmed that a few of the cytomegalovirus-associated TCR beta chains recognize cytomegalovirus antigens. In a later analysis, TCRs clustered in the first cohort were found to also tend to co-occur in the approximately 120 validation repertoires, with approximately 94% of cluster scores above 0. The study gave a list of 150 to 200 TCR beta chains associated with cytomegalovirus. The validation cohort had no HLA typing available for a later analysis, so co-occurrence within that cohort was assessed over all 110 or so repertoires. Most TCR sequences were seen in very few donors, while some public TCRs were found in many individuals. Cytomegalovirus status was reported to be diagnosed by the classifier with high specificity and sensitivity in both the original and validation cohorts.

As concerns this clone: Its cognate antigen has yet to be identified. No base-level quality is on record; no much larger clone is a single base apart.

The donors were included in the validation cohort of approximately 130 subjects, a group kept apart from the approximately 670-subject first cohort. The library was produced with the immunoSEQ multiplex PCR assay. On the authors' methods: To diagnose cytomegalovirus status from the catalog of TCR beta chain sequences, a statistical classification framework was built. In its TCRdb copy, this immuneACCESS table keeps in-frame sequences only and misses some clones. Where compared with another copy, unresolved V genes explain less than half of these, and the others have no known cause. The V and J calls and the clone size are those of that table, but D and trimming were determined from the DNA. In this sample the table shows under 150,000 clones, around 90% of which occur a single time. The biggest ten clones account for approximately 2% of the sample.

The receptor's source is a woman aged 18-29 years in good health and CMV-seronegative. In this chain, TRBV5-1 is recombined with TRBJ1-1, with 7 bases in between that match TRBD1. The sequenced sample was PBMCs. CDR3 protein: CASSLQGGRTEAFF. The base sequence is TGCGCCAGCAGCCTACAAGGGGGCCGGACTGAAGCTTTCTTT. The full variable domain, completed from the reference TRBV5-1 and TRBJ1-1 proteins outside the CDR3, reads KAGVTQTPRYLIKTRGQQVTLSCSPISGHRSVSWYQQTPGQGLQFLFEYFSETQRNKGNFPGRFSGRQFSNSRSEMNVSTLELGDSALYLCASSLQGGRTEAFFGQGTRLTVV.